The clone carrying this T cell receptor (beta chain) appeared many times. The antigen remains undetermined. The data derive from a study of T cell repertoires in cytomegalovirus infection. Across the study: Matching HLA type and CMV infection were both indicated by public TCR beta signatures. General observations from the study: Cumulative public TCR beta family frequency identified CMV carriers with the relevant HLA. Ex vivo, HLA-C-restricted CMV-specific TCR beta clonotypes prevailed over the rest of the response.

A single record per CDR3 protein comes from TCRdb applying MiXCR to the reads. The table lists approximately 500,000 distinct CDR3 sequences, 16% of them singletons, with under 30% in the top ten. Trimming took off 4 bases at V and 3 bases at J, with 13 bases between the two ends. From germline, CDR1 is SGHAT and CDR2 FQNNGV. The CDR3 is made up of 14 amino acids. The chain has TRBV11-2 and TRBJ2-7; tentative D call: TRBD2 (6 bases). The source is a human donor in good health (CMV status not recorded). Some clones in this sample may be carry-over from other donors' samples. The sequenced sample consisted of CD8+ T cells from PBMCs. For the CDR3, the DNA is TGTGCCAGCAGCTATGACAGAGCGGGCTACGAGCAGTACTTC. This sequence encodes CASSYDRAGYEQYF.